This T cell receptor beta chain was observed in a study of blood T cell repertoires in COVID-19. TCRdb keeps only in-frame clones here, not all; method: immunoSEQ multiplex PCR. Among some 300,000 clones, just under 90% were seen once, and the ten largest hold 2.9%. V trimming: 6 bases; J trimming: 3 bases; junction bases outside the gene matches: 11. The CDR3 is 16 amino acids. Germline V lookup: CDR1 KGHSH, CDR2 LQKENI. The sequencing input was PBMCs or T cells enriched from blood (not recorded which). V usage is TRBV18 and J usage is TRBJ2-7, with 10 bases identical to TRBD1. This TCR derives from a woman in her fifties or sixties who had been exposed to COVID-19. DNA of the CDR3: TGTGCCAGCTCGCCCAGAAGCGGGACAGGGGTCTACGAGCAGTACTTC. Protein: CASSPRSGTGVYEQYF. The whole variable domain, remainder taken from reference TRBV18 and TRBJ2-7, is NAGVMQNPRHLVRRRGQEARLRCSPMKGHSHVYWYRQLPEEGLKFMVYLQKENIIDESGMPKERFSAEFPKEGPSILRIQQVVRGDSAAYFCASSPRSGTGVYEQYFGPGTRLTVT.